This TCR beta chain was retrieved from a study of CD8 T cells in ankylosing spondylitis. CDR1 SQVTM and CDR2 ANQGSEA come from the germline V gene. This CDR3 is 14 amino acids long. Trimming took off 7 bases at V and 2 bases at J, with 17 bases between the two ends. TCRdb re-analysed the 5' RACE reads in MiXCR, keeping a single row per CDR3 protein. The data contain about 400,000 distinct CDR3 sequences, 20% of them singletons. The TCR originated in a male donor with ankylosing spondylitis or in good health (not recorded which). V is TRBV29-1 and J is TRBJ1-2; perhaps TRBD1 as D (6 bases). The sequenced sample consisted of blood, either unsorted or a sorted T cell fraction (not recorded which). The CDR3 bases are TGCAGCGCCAGAGGGGGAGGATTAAACTATGGCTACACCTTC. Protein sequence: CSARGGGLNYGYTF.